Below are 11 T cell receptor beta chains sequenced from a single sample in a study of OX40 agonist ivuxolimab in advanced cancers. Clones were sequenced by immunoSEQ multiplex PCR, and TCRdb holds only the in-frame ones, with some missing. The sample carries about 23,000 clones, approximately 77% recorded once. Sequencing was performed on CD4+ or CD8+ T cells sorted from blood, taken in a trial of the OX40 agonist ivuxolimab. Receptors were obtained from an adult with an advanced solid tumor such as melanoma, head and neck, liver or kidney cancer.

This sequence joins TRBV21-1 and TRBJ2-7; the table gives TRBD2 as D, unverified against the DNA. TRBV21-1 is annotated as a pseudogene. The CDR3 covers 20 residues. The CDR3 nucleotides are TGTGCCAGCAGCAAAAGGTTCCTAGCGGGAGAGCTTAGGAGCTCCTACGAGCAGTACTTC. Protein: CASSKRFLAGELRSSYEQYF.

The chain is built from TRBV28 and TRBJ1-2; D is possibly TRBD1 (6 bases). CDR1 and CDR2 from the germline V gene are MDHEN and SYDVKM. CDR3 length: 14 amino acids. The V and J ends lost 5 bases and 4 bases respectively, with 14 bases between them. The CDR3 loop reads CASSPPQGTYGYTF. In DNA, the CDR3 is TGTGCCAGCAGTCCGCCACAGGGAACCTATGGCTACACCTTC.

This clone was detected only once. The CDR3 reads CASSPQGLAGAHEQFF. The CDR3 bases are TGTGCCAGCAGCCCCCAAGGACTAGCGGGGGCCCATGAGCAGTTCTTC. The V call is TRBV28, the J call TRBJ2-1, with 13 bases matching TRBD2. The CDR3 contains 16 residues. Germline-derived CDR1 and CDR2 are MDHEN and SYDVKM. V trimming: 6 bases; J trimming: 8 bases; junction bases outside the gene matches: 10.

The chain couples TRBV19 to TRBJ2-1; 14 bases agree with TRBD2. CDR3 length equals 17 residues. Germline V CDR1 and CDR2: LNHDA, SQIVND (reference sequence). V shed 10 bases and J 5 bases; nucleotides not matched to a gene: 13. CDR3 sequence (DNA): TGTGCCACCTTAGAAGGGACTAGCGGGAGTAGGGACAATGAGCAGTTCTTC. It yields the protein CATLEGTSGSRDNEQFF.

This clone was counted once. The chain carries TRBV7-3 and TRBJ2-1; 7 bases agree with TRBD2. The CDR3 length is 21 residues. Germline CDR1 reads SGHTA; CDR2 reads FQGTGA. With 5 bases clipped from V and 7 bases from J, the junction kept 29 bases outside the gene matches. CDR3 sequence reads: CASSLSPRHSRGGRGLNEQFF. CDR3 in DNA: TGTGCCAGCAGCCTCTCCCCCCGCCACTCGAGGGGCGGGAGAGGACTTAATGAGCAGTTCTTC.

V usage is TRBV19 and J usage is TRBJ1-5, with D unclear. Germline assignment: CDR1 LNHDA and CDR2 SQIVND (reference sequence). V lost 4 bases, J lost 9 bases, and 13 bases lay in between. The CDR3 consists of 13 residues. The CDR3 loop is CASSTGSQWPQHF. In DNA form, the CDR3 reads TGTGCCAGTAGTACGGGGTCCCAGTGGCCCCAGCATTTT.

This clone has more than one count but fewer than ten. This chain joins TRBV28 and TRBJ2-7; unclear D gene. The germline CDR1 and CDR2 sequences are MDHEN and SYDVKM. There are 15 residues in the CDR3. Trimming cost V 4 bases and J 2 bases, with 15 bases left between them. The CDR3 coding sequence is TGTGCCAGCAGTTCCGCCCGCAAGGGAACCTACGAGCAGTACTTC. It specifies CASSSARKGTYEQYF.

This chain links TRBV6-6 with TRBJ2-2; D might be TRBD2 (6 bases). CDR3 length equals 14 residues. Germline V gene sequence: CDR1 MNHNY, CDR2 SVGAGI (reference sequence). The ends were cut back, 0 bases at V and 6 bases at J, with 8 bases in the middle. In DNA, the CDR3 is TGTGCCAGCAGTTACTCGAGGGAGGCCGGGGAGCTGTTTTTT. Its protein product is CASSYSREAGELFF.

The chain links TRBV10-3 to TRBJ1-5, with D uncertain. This CDR3 contains 12 residues. CDR1 and CDR2 from the germline V gene are ENHRY and SYGVKD. V gave up 0 bases and J gave up 3 bases, with 0 bases separating them. DNA of the CDR3: TGTGCCATCAGTGAGTCCAATCAGCCCCAGCATTTT. Protein sequence: CAISESNQPQHF.

This clone has only a few counts. The chain joins TRBV18 to TRBJ2-7; D may be TRBD1 (5 bases). CDR1 is KGHSH and CDR2 is LQKENI in the germline V gene. Trimming removed 2 bases at V and 2 bases at J, with 10 bases between. The CDR3 has 14 amino acids. CDR3 nucleotide sequence: TGTGCCAGCTCACCAAGGCAGGGCACCTACGAGCAGTACTTC. This translates into CASSPRQGTYEQYF.

The chain combines TRBV6-6 with TRBJ1-1; TRBD1 matches at 10 bases. This CDR3 comprises 15 residues. V was pared by 5 bases and J by 0 bases, with 3 bases of the junction left unmatched. Germline assignment: CDR1 MNHNY and CDR2 SVGAGI (reference sequence). As DNA, the CDR3 is TGTGCCAGCAGTGACGGGACAGGGGTGAACACTGAAGCTTTCTTT. This translates into CASSDGTGVNTEAFF.